The 2 T cell receptor beta chains below all came from one sample that was sequenced in a study of T cells in Graves' hyperthyroidism and ophthalmopathy. Amplified TCR beta CDR3 regions came from RNA transcripts. A set of HTBI primers served as the primers for a first-round RT-PCR of the TCR CDR3. TCRdb recomputed calls from the multiplex PCR reads with MiXCR, one row per CDR3 protein. The sample yields hundreds of thousands of distinct CDR3 sequences, 20% seen once. The sample comprised blood. These TCRs come from a man aged 40-49 years with Graves' ophthalmopathy.

This clonotype has a count of ten or more. The chain carries TRBV27 and TRBJ2-7; 7 positions agree with TRBD2. V lost 7 bases and J lost 2; bases outside the gene matches: 11. The CDR3 runs 15 residues. Germline V CDR1 and CDR2: MNHEY, SMNVEV (reference sequence). The CDR3 reads CASKPGLGRAYEQYF. The CDR3 DNA reads as TGTGCCAGCAAGCCGGGACTGGGGAGGGCCTACGAGCAGTACTTC.

This clonotype turned up a few times. The rearrangement joins TRBV20-1 to TRBJ1-2; no firm D call. The CDR3 length is 15 residues. Trimming removed 0 bases at V and 2 bases at J, with 13 bases between. The germline gives CDR1 DFQATT, CDR2 SNEGSKA (reference sequence). CDR3 coding DNA: TGCAGTGCTAGAGATGACCACCATATAAACTATGGCTACACCTTC. It specifies CSARDDHHINYGYTF.